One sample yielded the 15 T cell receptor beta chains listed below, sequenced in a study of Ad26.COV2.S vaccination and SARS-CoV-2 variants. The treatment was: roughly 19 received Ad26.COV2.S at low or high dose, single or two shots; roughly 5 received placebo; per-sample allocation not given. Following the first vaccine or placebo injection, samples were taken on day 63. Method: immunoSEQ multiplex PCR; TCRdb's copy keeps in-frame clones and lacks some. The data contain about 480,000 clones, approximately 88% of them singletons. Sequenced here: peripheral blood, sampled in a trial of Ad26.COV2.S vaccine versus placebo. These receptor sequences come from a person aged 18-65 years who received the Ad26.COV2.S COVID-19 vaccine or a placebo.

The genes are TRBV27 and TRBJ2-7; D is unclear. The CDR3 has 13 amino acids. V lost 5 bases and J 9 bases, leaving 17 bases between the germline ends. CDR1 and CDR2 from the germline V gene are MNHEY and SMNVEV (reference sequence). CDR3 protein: CASSPRIGAMQYF. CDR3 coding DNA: TGTGCCAGCAGTCCCCGCATAGGTGCTATGCAGTACTTC.

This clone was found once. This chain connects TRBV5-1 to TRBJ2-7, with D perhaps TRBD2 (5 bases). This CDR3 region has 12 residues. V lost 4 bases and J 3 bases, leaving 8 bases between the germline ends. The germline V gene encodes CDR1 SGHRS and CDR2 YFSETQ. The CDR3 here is CASSNGDYEQYF. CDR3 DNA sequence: TGCGCCAGCAGCAACGGGGACTACGAGCAGTACTTC.

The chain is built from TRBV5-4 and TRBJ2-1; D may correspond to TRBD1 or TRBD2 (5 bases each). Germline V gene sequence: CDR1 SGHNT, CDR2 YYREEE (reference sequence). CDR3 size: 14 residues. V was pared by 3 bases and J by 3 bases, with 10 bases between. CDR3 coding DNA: TGTGCCAGCAGCTCTGGGGGTAGCTACAATGAGCAGTTCTTC. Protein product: CASSSGGSYNEQFF.

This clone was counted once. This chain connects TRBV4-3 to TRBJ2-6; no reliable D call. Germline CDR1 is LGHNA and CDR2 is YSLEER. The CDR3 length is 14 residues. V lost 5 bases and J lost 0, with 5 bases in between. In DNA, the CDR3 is TGCGCCAGCAGCTTAGACTCTGGGGCCAACGTCCTGACTTTC. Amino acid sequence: CASSLDSGANVLTF.

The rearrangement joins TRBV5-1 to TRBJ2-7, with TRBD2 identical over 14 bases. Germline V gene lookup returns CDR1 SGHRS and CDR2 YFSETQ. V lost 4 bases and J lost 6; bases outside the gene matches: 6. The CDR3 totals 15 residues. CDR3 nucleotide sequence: TGCGCCAGCAGCCTGGGACTAGCGGGAGTCGGCGAGCAGTACTTC. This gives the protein CASSLGLAGVGEQYF.

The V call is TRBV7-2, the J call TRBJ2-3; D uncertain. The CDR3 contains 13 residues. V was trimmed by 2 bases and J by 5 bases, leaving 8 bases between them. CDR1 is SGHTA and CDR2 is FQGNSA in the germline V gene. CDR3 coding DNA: TGTGCCAGCAGCTTACAGGTACAAGATACGCAGTATTTT. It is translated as CASSLQVQDTQYF.

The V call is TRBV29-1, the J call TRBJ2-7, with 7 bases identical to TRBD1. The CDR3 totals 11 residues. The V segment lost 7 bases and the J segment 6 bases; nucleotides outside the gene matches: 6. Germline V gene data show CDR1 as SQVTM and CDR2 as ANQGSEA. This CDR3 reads CSAETGPEQYF. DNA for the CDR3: TGCAGCGCCGAGACAGGGCCCGAGCAGTACTTC.

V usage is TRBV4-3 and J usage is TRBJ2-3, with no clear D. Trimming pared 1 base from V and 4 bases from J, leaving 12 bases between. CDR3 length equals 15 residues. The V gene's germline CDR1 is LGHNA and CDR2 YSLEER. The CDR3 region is CASSQGAIRADTQYF. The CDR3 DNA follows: TGCGCCAGCAGCCAAGGCGCCATTCGGGCAGATACGCAGTATTTT.

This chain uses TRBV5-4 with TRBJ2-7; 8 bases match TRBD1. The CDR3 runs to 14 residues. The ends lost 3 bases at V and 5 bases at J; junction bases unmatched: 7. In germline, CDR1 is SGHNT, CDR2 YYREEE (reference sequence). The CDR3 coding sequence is TGTGCCAGCAGCTCAGGACAGGGTTGGGACGAGCAGTACTTC. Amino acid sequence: CASSSGQGWDEQYF.

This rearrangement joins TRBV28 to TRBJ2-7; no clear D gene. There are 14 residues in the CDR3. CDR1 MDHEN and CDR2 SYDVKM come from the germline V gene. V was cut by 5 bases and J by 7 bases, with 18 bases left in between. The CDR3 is CASSTPLGVGEQYF. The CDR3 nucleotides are TGTGCCAGCAGTACGCCGTTAGGAGTTGGGGAGCAGTACTTC.

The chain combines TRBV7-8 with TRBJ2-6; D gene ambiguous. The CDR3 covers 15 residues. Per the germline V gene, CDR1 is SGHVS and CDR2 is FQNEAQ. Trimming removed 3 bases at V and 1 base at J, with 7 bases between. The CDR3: CASSFSRSGANVLTF. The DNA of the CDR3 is TGTGCCAGCAGCTTTTCGAGGTCTGGGGCCAACGTCCTGACTTTC. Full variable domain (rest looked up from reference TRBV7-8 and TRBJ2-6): GAGVSQSPRYKVAKRGQDVALRCDPISGHVSLFWYQQALGQGPEFLTYFQNEAQLDKSGLPSDRFFAERPEGSVSTLKIQRTQQEDSAVYLCASSFSRSGANVLTFGAGSRLTVL.

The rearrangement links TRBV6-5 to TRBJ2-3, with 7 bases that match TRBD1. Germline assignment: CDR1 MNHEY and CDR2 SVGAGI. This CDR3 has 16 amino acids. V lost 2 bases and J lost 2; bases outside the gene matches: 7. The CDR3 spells CASSYTGQLFTDTQYF. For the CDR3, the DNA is TGTGCCAGCAGTTACACGGGACAGCTATTCACAGATACGCAGTATTTT.

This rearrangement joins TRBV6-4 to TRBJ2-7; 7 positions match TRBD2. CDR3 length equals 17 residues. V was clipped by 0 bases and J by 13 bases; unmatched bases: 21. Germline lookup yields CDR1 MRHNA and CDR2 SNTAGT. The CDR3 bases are TGTGCCAGCAGTGACTCGGTGAGGGAGGGCCCCGATTTCTTTCGTTACTTC. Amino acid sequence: CASSDSVREGPDFFRYF.

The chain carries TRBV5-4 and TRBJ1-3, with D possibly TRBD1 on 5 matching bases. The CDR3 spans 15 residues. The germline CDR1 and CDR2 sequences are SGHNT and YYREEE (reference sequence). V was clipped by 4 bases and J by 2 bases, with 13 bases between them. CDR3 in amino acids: CASSGAGLPGNTIYF. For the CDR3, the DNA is TGTGCCAGCAGCGGGGCGGGGCTTCCTGGAAACACCATATATTTT.

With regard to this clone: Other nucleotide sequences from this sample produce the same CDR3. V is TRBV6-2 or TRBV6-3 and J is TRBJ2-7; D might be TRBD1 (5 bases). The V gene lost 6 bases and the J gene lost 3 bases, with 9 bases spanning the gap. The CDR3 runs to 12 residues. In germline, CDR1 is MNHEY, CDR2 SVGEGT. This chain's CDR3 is CASSLDSYEQYF. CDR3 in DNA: TGTGCCAGCAGCCTTGACAGCTACGAGCAGTACTTC.